The present T cell receptor (beta chain) was sequenced within a study of blood T cell repertoires in COVID-19. Study-level background: The origin of the acute and convalescent COVID-19 samples was the United States, Italy and Spain. The analysed material was cDNA or gDNA that came from T cells, B-cell-depleted T cells, or PBMCs.

In the authors' workflow: Amplification from reference gene primers served as the basis for estimated nucleated cell counts. TCRdb keeps only in-frame clones here, not all; method: immunoSEQ multiplex PCR. For V, J and clone size, that table is used; D and trimming come from the DNA. Here the sample spans 150,000 to 200,000 clones, over 65% being singletons. One Seattle source followed patients from active infection through their disease course. The sample holds one count of this clone. This CDR3 is built from 14 residues. Trimming left V 5 bases short and J 2 bases short, with 12 bases between. Germline CDR1 reads MNHEY; CDR2 reads SVGAGI.

This sequence joins TRBV6-5 and TRBJ2-5, with D unclear. The clonotype originates from a person aged 70 to 79 with COVID-19, enrolled during active disease. The sample consisted of peripheral blood. CDR3 region: CASSRHGLQETQYF. The CDR3 DNA reads TGTGCCAGCAGTCGACATGGCCTTCAAGAGACCCAGTACTTC.